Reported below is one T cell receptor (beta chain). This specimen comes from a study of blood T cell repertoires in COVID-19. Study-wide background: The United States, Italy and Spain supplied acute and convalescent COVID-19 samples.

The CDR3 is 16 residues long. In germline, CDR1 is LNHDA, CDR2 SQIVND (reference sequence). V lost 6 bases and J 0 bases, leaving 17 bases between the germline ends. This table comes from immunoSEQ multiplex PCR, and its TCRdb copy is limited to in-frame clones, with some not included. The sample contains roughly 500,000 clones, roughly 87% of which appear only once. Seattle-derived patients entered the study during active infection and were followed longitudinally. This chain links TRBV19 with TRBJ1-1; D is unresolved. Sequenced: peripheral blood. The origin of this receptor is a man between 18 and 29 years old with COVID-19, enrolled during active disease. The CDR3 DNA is TGTGCCAGTAGACCGGGTCGGCAGATGATGAACACTGAAGCTTTCTTT. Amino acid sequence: CASRPGRQMMNTEAFF.